These 23 T cell receptor beta chains were sequenced from one sample in a study of T-cell reconstitution after alpha-beta-depleted transplantation in children. Preparation of the TCRbeta library used unique molecular identifiers. Using its own MiXCR run on the PCR reads, TCRdb lists one record per CDR3 protein. The data show around 450,000 distinct CDR3 sequences, 43% seen once. The specimen was PBMCs, collected before TCRalphabeta/CD19-depleted stem cell transplant. Source of these receptors: a girl aged 2 to 10 with aplastic anemia, due to receive a stem cell transplant.

CDR3 loop: CASSETSGRTQYF. The DNA for the CDR3 is TGTGCCAGCAGCGAGACTAGCGGACGGACGCAGTATTTT. The chain employs TRBV6-4 and TRBJ2-3; 9 bases line up with TRBD2. Germline values: CDR1 MRHNA, CDR2 SNTAGT. This CDR3 comprises 13 residues. The V and J ends lost 6 bases and 9 bases, in that order; junction bases with no gene match: 7.

Only a few counts were recorded for this clonotype. This chain uses TRBV25-1 with TRBJ2-3; D uncertain. Germline CDR1 is MGHDK and CDR2 is SYGVNS. The V end lost 2 bases, the J end lost 1 base, and 10 bases lay between the germline ends. This CDR3 is 15 amino acids long. The DNA of the CDR3 is TGTGCCAGCAGTGAAGGCAGTCTCCGCACAGATACGCAGTATTTT. As protein: CASSEGSLRTDTQYF.

The CDR3 region has the DNA TGTGCCATCAGTGAGTGGGGGTGGGTCCAGTACTTC. It specifies CAISEWGWVQYF. The chain has TRBV10-3 and TRBJ2-5; D might be TRBD1 or TRBD2, each matching 5 bases. The germline CDR1 and CDR2 sequences are ENHRY and SYGVKD. The CDR3 is 12 amino acids. Trimming removed 1 base at V and 10 bases at J, with 10 bases between.

The chain uses TRBV20-1 and TRBJ2-1, with 7 nucleotides matching TRBD2. The CDR3 runs to 13 residues. The V gene end was trimmed by 5 bases and the J gene end by 0 bases; junction bases not matched to a gene: 1. CDR1 and CDR2 from the germline V gene are DFQATT and SNEGSKA (reference sequence). CDR3 sequence (DNA): TGCAGTGCTGTAGCGGGCTCCTACAATGAGCAGTTCTTC. Protein product: CSAVAGSYNEQFF.

In its sample, this clonotype was seen a few times. This sequence joins TRBV3-1 and TRBJ2-1; possible D gene TRBD2, 5 bases. The CDR3 is 15 amino acids. The germline CDR1 and CDR2 sequences are LGHDT and YNNKEL (reference sequence). Trimming took off 3 bases at V and 9 bases at J, with 18 bases between the two ends. As DNA, the CDR3 is TGTGCCAGCAGCCAGCATAACCGGGGTACTGGTGAGCAGTTCTTC. As protein: CASSQHNRGTGEQFF.

The rearrangement uses TRBV19 and TRBJ2-2; D gene ambiguous. Trimming left V 2 bases short and J 5 bases short, with 12 bases between. Germline V gene lookup returns CDR1 LNHDA and CDR2 SQIVND (reference sequence). The CDR3 loop spans 15 amino acids. Here the CDR3 reads CASSISQYGTGELFF. DNA for the CDR3: TGTGCCAGTAGTATATCACAGTACGGGACCGGGGAGCTGTTTTTT.

This clonotype was detected ten times or more. V is TRBV3-1 and J is TRBJ2-1; D not certain. V was trimmed by 4 bases and J by 4 bases, leaving 5 bases between them. This CDR3 spans 12 amino acids. Germline CDR1 is LGHDT and CDR2 is YNNKEL (reference sequence). The CDR3 loop is CASSLIYNEQFF. CDR3 coding DNA: TGTGCCAGCAGCCTGATATACAATGAGCAGTTCTTC.

V usage is TRBV6-1 and J usage is TRBJ2-1; TRBD1 matches 9 bases. In germline, CDR1 is MNHNS, CDR2 SASEGT. The CDR3 consists of 16 residues. V gave up 6 bases and J gave up 5 bases; unmatched junction bases: 11. In nucleotides, the CDR3 is TGTGCCAGCAGGGTGGGGAGGGACAGGGTTAACAATGAGCAGTTCTTC. Its protein product is CASRVGRDRVNNEQFF.

V usage is TRBV12-3 or TRBV12-4 and J usage is TRBJ2-1; D may be TRBD1 (6 bases). Trimming took 2 bases from V and 6 from J, leaving 14 bases between them. The CDR3 is 15 residues long. The CDR3 DNA reads TGTGCCAGCAGTTTACCGCGACAGGCCTTCAATGAGCAGTTCTTC. Protein sequence: CASSLPRQAFNEQFF.

J is TRBJ1-1 and V is TRBV5-6; 11 nucleotides agree with TRBD1. Germline lookup yields CDR1 SGHDT and CDR2 YYEEEE. Unmatched junction bases numbered 7, after V lost 8 bases and J lost 4 bases. The CDR3 loop spans 14 amino acids. This CDR3 reads CASEPGQGGTEAFF. DNA for the CDR3: TGTGCCAGTGAACCGGGACAGGGGGGCACTGAAGCTTTCTTT.

The table lists this clonotype with a count of one. This chain links TRBV4-1 with TRBJ2-1, with D perhaps TRBD1 (7 bases). Germline V gene lookup returns CDR1 MGHRA and CDR2 YSYEKL. The CDR3 is 12 amino acids. The V gene lost 7 bases and the J gene lost 8 bases, with 12 bases spanning the gap. CDR3 nucleotide sequence: TGCGCCAGCACTTCAGGGGGGTATGAGCAGTTCTTC. The encoded protein is CASTSGGYEQFF.

The V call is TRBV5-1, the J call TRBJ2-3, with 7 bases that match TRBD1. J gave up 4 bases and V 3 bases, and 5 bases lay outside the gene matches. CDR1 SGHRS and CDR2 YFSETQ come from the germline V gene. The CDR3 totals 14 residues. CDR3 coding DNA: TGCGCCAGCAGCTCGACAGGGAGCGCAGATACGCAGTATTTT. This encodes CASSSTGSADTQYF. The variable domain in full, with the rest retrieved from reference TRBV5-1 and TRBJ2-3, is KAGVTQTPRYLIKTRGQQVTLSCSPISGHRSVSWYQQTPGQGLQFLFEYFSETQRNKGNFPGRFSGRQFSNSRSEMNVSTLELGDSALYLCASSSTGSADTQYFGPGTRLTVL.

This chain links TRBV7-9 with TRBJ2-1, with TRBD2 matching 8 bases. The J segment lost 3 bases and the V segment lost 6 bases, leaving 10 bases of the junction unmatched. Germline V gene data show CDR1 as SEHNR and CDR2 as FQNEAQ (reference sequence). The CDR3 has 16 residues. DNA for the CDR3: TGTGCCAGCAGTGGGGGGGGCGGGGGGCTCTACAATGAGCAGTTCTTC. It yields the protein CASSGGGGGLYNEQFF.

This chain connects TRBV15 to TRBJ2-6; D is unresolved. V was clipped by 0 bases and J by 4 bases, with 10 bases between them. CDR3 length: 16 amino acids. Germline-derived CDR1 and CDR2 are LNHNV and YYDKDF (reference sequence). CDR3 protein: CATSRDRQSGANVLTF. The CDR3 nucleotides read TGTGCCACCAGCAGAGATCGGCAGTCCGGGGCCAACGTCCTGACTTTC.

The chain carries TRBV12-3 or TRBV12-4 and TRBJ2-5; TRBD2 matches at 12 bases. The CDR3 length is 15 residues. V was clipped by 6 bases and J by 5 bases; unmatched bases: 7. The CDR3 loop is CASRAGTSGWETQYF. The CDR3 DNA reads as TGTGCCAGCAGGGCCGGGACTAGCGGGTGGGAGACCCAGTACTTC.

Many counts were recorded for this clonotype. The chain employs TRBV20-1 and TRBJ2-7; no clear D. CDR3 length: 12 amino acids. The V end lost 7 bases, the J end lost 1 base, and 11 bases lay between the germline ends. Germline values: CDR1 DFQATT, CDR2 SNEGSKA (reference sequence). The CDR3: CSVHDRSYEQYF. In DNA form, the CDR3 reads TGCAGTGTACACGACCGTTCCTACGAGCAGTACTTC.

This clonotype was observed a handful of times. This chain links TRBV5-5 with TRBJ2-1, with D unresolved. Trimming left V 1 base short and J 5 bases short, with 13 bases between. Germline lookup yields CDR1 SGHKS and CDR2 YYEKEE (reference sequence). CDR3 length equals 15 residues. CDR3 loop: CASSLIQRINNEQFF. The DNA for the CDR3 is TGTGCCAGCAGCTTGATCCAGAGGATTAACAATGAGCAGTTCTTC.

This clonotype was observed a single time. This chain uses TRBV6-1 with TRBJ2-5; TRBD1 aligns across 8 bases. The CDR3 length is 16 residues. Unmatched junction bases numbered 9, after V lost 6 bases and J lost 0 bases. Per germline, CDR1 MNHNS and CDR2 SASEGT. The CDR3 DNA reads as TGTGCCAGCAGAGGGGCAGGGGGCAAGTACCAAGAGACCCAGTACTTC. This sequence encodes CASRGAGGKYQETQYF.

This chain connects TRBV29-1 to TRBJ2-7; TRBD1 or TRBD2 may be the D gene (5 bases each). This CDR3 comprises 13 residues. Trimming took 4 bases from V and 2 from J, leaving 12 bases between them. Germline V gives CDR1 SQVTM, CDR2 ANQGSEA. The CDR3 coding sequence is TGCAGCGTTGGGGGGAACAGAGCCTACGAGCAGTACTTC. This encodes CSVGGNRAYEQYF.

The CDR3 nucleotides are TGTGCCTGGAGTTGGGGGTCGGGGGGCACTGAAGCTTTCTTT. It encodes CAWSWGSGGTEAFF. V usage is TRBV30 and J usage is TRBJ1-1; D perhaps matches TRBD1 (5 bases). Germline-derived CDR1 and CDR2 are GTSNPN and SVGIG (reference sequence). V lost 2 bases and J lost 4, with 14 bases in between. This CDR3 is 14 amino acids long.

The table lists this clonotype with many counts. The chain has TRBV7-9 and TRBJ1-5, with TRBD1 matching over 7 bases. CDR3 length: 15 residues. Germline CDR1 and CDR2: SEHNR and FQNEAQ (reference sequence). The V segment lost 1 base and the J segment 7 bases; nucleotides outside the gene matches: 7. The CDR3 loop is CASSLVGRGHQPQHF. In DNA form, the CDR3 reads TGTGCCAGCAGCTTAGTCGGAAGGGGGCACCAGCCCCAGCATTTT.

V is TRBV29-1 and J is TRBJ1-1; D might be TRBD1 (5 bases). Trimming stripped 3 bases from V and 4 bases from J, with 15 bases between. This CDR3 has 14 residues. The germline gives CDR1 SQVTM, CDR2 ANQGSEA. As DNA, the CDR3 is TGCAGCGTTGACGGGGGAGAGGTGGGCACTGAAGCTTTCTTT. Its translation: CSVDGGEVGTEAFF.

The chain combines TRBV20-1 with TRBJ2-1; D ambiguous. CDR3 length: 11 amino acids. Germline lookup yields CDR1 DFQATT and CDR2 SNEGSKA (reference sequence). V was shortened by 5 bases and J by 7 bases, with 9 bases between the two germline ends. Here the CDR3 DNA reads TGCAGTGCTTCAGAGGAGAATGAGCAGTTCTTC. It translates to CSASEENEQFF.